A single sample is the source of the 27 T cell receptor beta chains below, sequenced in a study of blood T cell repertoires in COVID-19. Libraries were prepared by immunoSEQ multiplex PCR; TCRdb keeps only in-frame clonotypes and omits some of them. Of 35,000 to 45,000 clones listed, approximately 78% are singletons. The sample consisted of peripheral blood. Source of these receptors: a man in his sixties with acute or convalescent COVID-19.

This sequence joins TRBV21-1 and TRBJ2-1; the DNA was not compared with TRBD1, the D call given in the table. TRBV21-1 is a listed pseudogene. The CDR3 runs 14 residues. For the CDR3, the DNA is TGTGCCAGCAGCAAAGCAGGACAGGGCTGTGAGCAGTTCTTC. Its translation: CASSKAGQGCEQFF.

The chain has TRBV5-1 and TRBJ1-6; 7 nucleotides match TRBD1. CDR1 and CDR2 (germline): SGHRS, YFSETQ. The CDR3 loop spans 14 amino acids. V lost 0 bases to trimming and J lost 10 bases; unmatched junction nucleotides: 4. In DNA, the CDR3 is TGCGCCAGCAGCTTGGAGACAGGGCAATCACCCCTCCACTTT. Translating it yields CASSLETGQSPLHF.

This clone has just a few counts. The chain uses TRBV5-1 and TRBJ2-1; tentatively, D is TRBD1 (5 bases). Germline CDR1 reads SGHRS; CDR2 reads YFSETQ. V was pared by 4 bases and J by 5 bases, with 16 bases between. The CDR3 runs to 15 residues. The CDR3 sequence is CASSPRQNPDNEQFF. The CDR3 nucleotides read TGCGCCAGCAGCCCACGACAGAACCCAGACAATGAGCAGTTCTTC. Looking up the rest from reference TRBV5-1 and TRBJ2-1 gives the full variable domain: KAGVTQTPRYLIKTRGQQVTLSCSPISGHRSVSWYQQTPGQGLQFLFEYFSETQRNKGNFPGRFSGRQFSNSRSEMNVSTLELGDSALYLCASSPRQNPDNEQFFGPGTRLTVL.

The count of this clone is one. The V call is TRBV30, the J call TRBJ2-5; 7 positions match TRBD1. The CDR3 consists of 13 residues. The V gene end was trimmed by 3 bases and the J gene end by 10 bases; junction bases not matched to a gene: 11. From germline, CDR1 is GTSNPN and CDR2 SVGIG (reference sequence). CDR3 bases: TGTGCCTGGAGGGGAAAGGGGACAGCCGGCCAGTACTTC. Its protein is CAWRGKGTAGQYF.

The J gene is TRBJ1-4, the V gene TRBV6-2 or TRBV6-3; no definite D call. The germline V gene encodes CDR1 MNHEY and CDR2 SVGEGT. The CDR3 covers 14 residues. With 2 bases removed from V and 0 bases from J, the gap between germline ends came to 4 bases. This chain's CDR3 is CASSYPATNEKLFF. In DNA, the CDR3 is TGTGCCAGCAGTTACCCAGCAACTAATGAAAAACTGTTTTTT.

This chain uses TRBV19 with TRBJ1-2, with a possible D match to TRBD1 (5 bases). This CDR3 is 14 amino acids long. Germline V gene lookup returns CDR1 LNHDA and CDR2 SQIVND (reference sequence). Between the trimmed V and J ends, which lost 3 bases and 8 bases, there was a span of 16 bases. The CDR3 coding sequence is TGTGCCAGTAGTATCCCCTCAGGGAGGCCCGGCTACACCTTC. It is translated as CASSIPSGRPGYTF. Full variable domain (rest looked up from reference TRBV19 and TRBJ1-2): DGGITQSPKYLFRKEGQNVTLSCEQNLNHDAMYWYRQDPGQGLRLIYYSQIVNDFQKGDIAEGYSVSREKKESFPLTVTSAQKNPTAFYLCASSIPSGRPGYTFGSGTRLTVV.

The chain has TRBV6-2 or TRBV6-3 and TRBJ2-3; 11 bases fit TRBD1. The CDR3 extends over 17 amino acids. V dropped 7 bases and J dropped 3; count of bases not matched to a gene: 12. CDR1 is MNHEY, CDR2 SVGEGT, per germline. CDR3 nucleotide sequence: TGTGCCAGCACCCCTCTTCGGGGACAGGGGGGAACAGATACGCAGTATTTT. Translating it yields CASTPLRGQGGTDTQYF.

The gene calls are TRBV7-9 and TRBJ2-5; 11 bases are shared with TRBD2. The CDR3 contains 17 residues. The junction had 5 bases not matched to a gene; V was cut back by 1 base and J by 1 base. The germline V gene encodes CDR1 SEHNR and CDR2 FQNEAQ (reference sequence). As DNA, the CDR3 is TGTGCCAGCAGCTTAGTTCTCGGACTAGCGGGCCAAGAGACCCAGTACTTC. This translates into CASSLVLGLAGQETQYF.

This chain joins TRBV7-2 and TRBJ2-2; D is uncertain. CDR3 size: 15 residues. CDR1 is SGHTA and CDR2 is FQGNSA in the germline V gene. The V end was cut by 2 bases, the J end by 5 bases, with 12 bases between. The CDR3 here is CASSLTLTDTGELFF. In nucleotides, the CDR3 is TGTGCCAGCAGCTTAACCCTCACAGATACCGGGGAGCTGTTTTTT.

The V call is TRBV5-5, the J call TRBJ2-5; a weak D match, TRBD1 (5 bases). The germline V and J ends were trimmed by 2 bases and 0 bases, with 11 bases remaining between them. The CDR3 is 15 residues long. In germline, CDR1 is SGHKS, CDR2 YYEKEE (reference sequence). CDR3 residues: CASSFRVGYQETQYF. In DNA, the CDR3 is TGTGCCAGCAGCTTCAGGGTGGGGTACCAAGAGACCCAGTACTTC.

The genes are TRBV9 and TRBJ2-3; perhaps TRBD1 as D (7 bases). The CDR3 runs 18 residues. CDR1 SGDLS and CDR2 YYNGEE come from the germline V gene. The V and J ends lost 0 bases and 2 bases respectively, with 19 bases between them. CDR3 bases: TGTGCCAGCAGCGTAGAAGCAGGGGGGCTTTCGGACACAGATACGCAGTATTTT. Translating gives CASSVEAGGLSDTDTQYF.

The chain couples TRBV10-3 to TRBJ2-1; unclear D gene. Per germline, CDR1 ENHRY and CDR2 SYGVKD. The CDR3 is 14 residues long. V lost 0 bases, J lost 6 bases, and 9 bases lay in between. The CDR3 reads CAISESEFSNEQFF. As DNA, the CDR3 is TGTGCCATCAGTGAGTCGGAGTTTTCCAATGAGCAGTTCTTC.

The chain couples TRBV5-4 to TRBJ2-7; the match to TRBD2 covers 9 bases. The CDR3 has 14 residues. V gave up 4 bases and J gave up 4 bases; unmatched junction bases: 6. Germline assignment: CDR1 SGHNT and CDR2 YYREEE (reference sequence). The CDR3 nucleotides are TGTGCCAGCAGCCAAAGCGGGAGGTTGTACGAGCAGTACTTC. Residues: CASSQSGRLYEQYF.

The chain joins TRBV11-3 to TRBJ2-3, with 9 bases that match TRBD2. The V and J ends lost 5 bases and 2 bases, in that order; junction bases with no gene match: 11. This CDR3 contains 17 residues. The germline gives CDR1 SGHNT, CDR2 YENEEA. CDR3 amino acids: CASSPQTSGVDTDTQYF. In DNA, the CDR3 is TGTGCCAGCAGCCCGCAGACTAGCGGAGTCGACACAGATACGCAGTATTTT.

The chain joins TRBV4-1 to TRBJ1-1; 9 bases map to TRBD1. The junction had 4 bases not matched to a gene; V was cut back by 6 bases and J by 2 bases. CDR1 MGHRA and CDR2 YSYEKL come from the germline V gene. The CDR3 is made up of 14 amino acids. Written as DNA, the CDR3 is TGCGCCAGCAGACCGACAGGGGGAAACACTGAAGCTTTCTTT. Translating it yields CASRPTGGNTEAFF.

This chain uses TRBV5-4 with TRBJ2-7; 7 bases line up with TRBD1. V shed 2 bases and J 2 bases; nucleotides not matched to a gene: 7. This CDR3 contains 15 residues. Germline CDR1 and CDR2: SGHNT and YYREEE (reference sequence). The CDR3 nucleotides are TGTGCCAGCAGCTTCCCGGGACAGTTTACCTACGAGCAGTACTTC. It yields the protein CASSFPGQFTYEQYF.

This clone was seen only once. Other DNA variants within this sample encode the same CDR3. The DNA for the CDR3 is TGTGCCAGCAGCCCGCAGGGGACCGGGGAGCTGTTTTTT. Translation gives CASSPQGTGELFF. The chain is built from TRBV12-3 or TRBV12-4 and TRBJ2-2; TRBD1 is a possible D gene (6 bases). Trimming cost V 6 bases and J 5 bases, with 10 bases left between them. The CDR3 has 13 residues.

This chain uses TRBV11-3 with TRBJ2-5; tentatively, D is TRBD2 (6 bases). There are 12 residues in the CDR3. Germline V CDR1 and CDR2: SGHNT, YENEEA. The V end lost 2 bases, the J end lost 5 bases, and 6 bases lay between the germline ends. CDR3 sequence reads: CASSLRGETQYF. CDR3 DNA: TGTGCCAGCAGCTTACGGGGGGAGACCCAGTACTTC.

The V gene is TRBV27, the J gene TRBJ1-6, with 8 bases matching TRBD1. This CDR3 contains 14 residues. Germline CDR1 MNHEY, CDR2 SMNVEV (reference sequence). V lost 2 bases and J lost 9; bases outside the gene matches: 3. The CDR3 reads CASSLGTGGSPLHF. The DNA for the CDR3 is TGTGCCAGCAGTTTAGGAACAGGGGGTTCACCCCTCCACTTT.

This sequence joins TRBV5-1 and TRBJ2-2; 11 bases map to TRBD2. The CDR3 runs 16 residues. Per germline, CDR1 SGHRS and CDR2 YFSETQ. The V gene end was trimmed by 0 bases and the J gene end by 4 bases; junction bases not matched to a gene: 2. The CDR3 loop is CASSLVLAGATGELFF. CDR3 DNA sequence: TGCGCCAGCAGCTTGGTACTAGCGGGAGCCACCGGGGAGCTGTTTTTT.

The chain joins TRBV10-3 to TRBJ2-7; no clear D. V was trimmed by 4 bases and J by 2 bases, leaving 9 bases between them. Germline V gene lookup returns CDR1 ENHRY and CDR2 SYGVKD. The CDR3 extends over 13 amino acids. The CDR3 region has the DNA TGTGCCATCAGTGTATCAGAAGCCTACGAGCAGTACTTC. As protein: CAISVSEAYEQYF.

This sequence joins TRBV12-3 or TRBV12-4 and TRBJ1-2; D may be TRBD1 (5 bases). CDR3 length: 12 amino acids. The V end lost 3 bases, the J end lost 7 bases, and 9 bases lay between the germline ends. The CDR3 region has the DNA TGTGCCAGCAGTTTCGCGGGGGGTGGCTACACCTTC. This encodes CASSFAGGGYTF.

The chain carries TRBV11-3 and TRBJ2-7, with D possibly TRBD2 on 5 matching bases. Deletions cut 5 bases from V and 0 bases from J, with 14 bases between. CDR1 is SGHNT and CDR2 is YENEEA in the germline V gene. CDR3 length: 15 residues. The CDR3 here is CASSLGRGVSYEQYF. CDR3 coding DNA: TGTGCCAGCAGCCTCGGACGGGGAGTCTCCTACGAGCAGTACTTC.

The gene calls are TRBV4-1 and TRBJ1-5; D unclear. CDR3 length: 15 amino acids. Looked up from germline, CDR1 is MGHRA and CDR2 is YSYEKL. Between the trimmed V and J ends, which lost 0 bases and 3 bases, there was a span of 9 bases. The chain's CDR3 is CASSQEAGANQPQHF. CDR3 in DNA: TGCGCCAGCAGCCAAGAGGCGGGAGCCAATCAGCCCCAGCATTTT.

V is TRBV4-1 and J is TRBJ1-2; D ambiguous. The germline V gene has CDR1 MGHRA and CDR2 YSYEKL. V was trimmed by 0 bases and J by 3 bases, leaving 11 bases between them. This CDR3 spans 15 amino acids. Written as DNA, the CDR3 is TGCGCCAGCAGCCAAGAGAGTGACATCCACTATGGCTACACCTTC. Its translation is CASSQESDIHYGYTF.

The rearrangement uses TRBV29-1 and TRBJ2-1; D possibly corresponds to TRBD2 (6 bases). Between the trimmed V and J ends, which lost 1 base and 5 bases, there was a span of 15 bases. This CDR3 region has 15 residues. The V gene's germline CDR1 is SQVTM and CDR2 ANQGSEA. The CDR3 sequence is CSVEVRRVIDNEQFF. The CDR3 region has the DNA TGCAGCGTTGAAGTCAGGAGGGTCATCGACAATGAGCAGTTCTTC.

The rearrangement links TRBV11-3 to TRBJ2-5, with D possibly matching TRBD2 (5 bases). CDR3 size: 15 residues. CDR1 is SGHNT and CDR2 is YENEEA in the germline V gene. V shed 1 base and J shed 5 bases, with 14 bases lying between them. The CDR3 spells CASSLARTSVETQYF. For the CDR3, the DNA is TGTGCCAGCAGCTTAGCAAGAACTAGTGTGGAGACCCAGTACTTC. Based on the CDR3 plus reference TRBV11-3 and TRBJ2-5, the full variable domain is EAGVVQSPRYKIIEKKQPVAFWCNPISGHNTLYWYLQNLGQGPELLIRYENEEAVDDSQLPKDRFSAERLKGVDSTLKIQPAELGDSAVYLCASSLARTSVETQYFGPGTRLLVL.